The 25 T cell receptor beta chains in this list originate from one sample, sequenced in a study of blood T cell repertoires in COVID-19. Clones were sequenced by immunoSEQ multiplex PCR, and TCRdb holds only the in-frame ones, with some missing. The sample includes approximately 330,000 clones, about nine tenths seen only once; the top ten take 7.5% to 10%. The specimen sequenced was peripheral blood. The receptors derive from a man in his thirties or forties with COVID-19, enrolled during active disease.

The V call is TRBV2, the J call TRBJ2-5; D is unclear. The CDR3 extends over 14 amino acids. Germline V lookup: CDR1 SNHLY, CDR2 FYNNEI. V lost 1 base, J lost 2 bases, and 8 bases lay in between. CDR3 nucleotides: TGTGCCAGCAGTGAAGGGGCAGCTCAAGAGACCCAGTACTTC. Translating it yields CASSEGAAQETQYF.

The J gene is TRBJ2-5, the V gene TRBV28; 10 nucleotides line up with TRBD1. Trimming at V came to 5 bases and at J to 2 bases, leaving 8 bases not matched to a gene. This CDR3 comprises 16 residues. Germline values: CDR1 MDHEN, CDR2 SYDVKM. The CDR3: CASSPGGQGQQETQYF. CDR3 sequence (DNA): TGTGCCAGCAGTCCCGGGGGACAGGGGCAGCAAGAGACCCAGTACTTC.

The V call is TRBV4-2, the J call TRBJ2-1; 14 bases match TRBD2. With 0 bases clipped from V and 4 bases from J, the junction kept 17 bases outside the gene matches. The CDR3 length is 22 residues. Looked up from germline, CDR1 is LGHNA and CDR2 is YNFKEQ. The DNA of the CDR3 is TGTGCCAGCAGCCAAGATAGGGGGTCCGGGACTAGCGGGAGTAGTAGGTACAATGAGCAGTTCTTC. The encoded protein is CASSQDRGSGTSGSSRYNEQFF.

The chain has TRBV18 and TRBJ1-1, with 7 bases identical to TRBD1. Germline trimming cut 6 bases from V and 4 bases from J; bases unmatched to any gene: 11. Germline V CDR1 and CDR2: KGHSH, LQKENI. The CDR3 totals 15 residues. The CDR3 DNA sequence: TGTGCCAGCTCGCCCGTGACAGGGCGGGTCACTGAAGCTTTCTTT. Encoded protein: CASSPVTGRVTEAFF.

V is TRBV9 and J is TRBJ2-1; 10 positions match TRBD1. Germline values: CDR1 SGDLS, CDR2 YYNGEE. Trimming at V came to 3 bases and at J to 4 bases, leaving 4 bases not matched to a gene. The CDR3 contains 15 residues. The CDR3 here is CASSGTGGIYNEQFF. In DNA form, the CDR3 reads TGTGCCAGCAGCGGGACAGGGGGAATATACAATGAGCAGTTCTTC.

The CDR3 sequence: CASSLGGQGGETQYF. The CDR3, as DNA: TGTGCCAGCAGTTTAGGGGGACAGGGAGGAGAGACCCAGTACTTC. The J gene is TRBJ2-5, the V gene TRBV28; 9 nucleotides align to TRBD1. Germline V gene data show CDR1 as MDHEN and CDR2 as SYDVKM. This CDR3 is 15 amino acids long. Losses at the gene ends were 2 bases for V and 4 bases for J; bases not matched to a gene: 5.

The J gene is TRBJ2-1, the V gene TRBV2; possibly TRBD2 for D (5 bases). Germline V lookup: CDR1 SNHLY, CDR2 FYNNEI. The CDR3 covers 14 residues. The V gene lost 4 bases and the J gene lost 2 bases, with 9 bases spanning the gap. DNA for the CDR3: TGTGCCAGCAGTGCGGCTAGCACCTACAATGAGCAGTTCTTC. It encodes CASSAASTYNEQFF.

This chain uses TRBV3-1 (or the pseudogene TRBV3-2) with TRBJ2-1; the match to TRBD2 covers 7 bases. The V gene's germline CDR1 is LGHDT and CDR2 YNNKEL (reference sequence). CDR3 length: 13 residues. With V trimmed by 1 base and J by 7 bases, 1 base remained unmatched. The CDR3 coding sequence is TGTGCCAGCAGCCAAGCGGGGGGTAATGAGCAGTTCTTC. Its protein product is CASSQAGGNEQFF.

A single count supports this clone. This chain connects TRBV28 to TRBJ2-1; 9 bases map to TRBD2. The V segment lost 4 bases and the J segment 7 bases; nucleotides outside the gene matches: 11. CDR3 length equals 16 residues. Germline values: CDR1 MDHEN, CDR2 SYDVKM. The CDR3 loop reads CASSSRLAAVRNEQFF. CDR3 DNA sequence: TGTGCCAGCAGTTCTCGACTAGCGGCAGTGCGGAATGAGCAGTTCTTC.

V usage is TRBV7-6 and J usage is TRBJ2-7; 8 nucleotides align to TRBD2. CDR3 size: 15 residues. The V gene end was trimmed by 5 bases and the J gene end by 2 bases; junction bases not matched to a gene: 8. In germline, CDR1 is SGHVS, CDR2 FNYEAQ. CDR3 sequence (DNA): TGTGCCAGCAGCGGCGGACTAGCTGCAACCTACGAGCAGTACTTC. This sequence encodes CASSGGLAATYEQYF.

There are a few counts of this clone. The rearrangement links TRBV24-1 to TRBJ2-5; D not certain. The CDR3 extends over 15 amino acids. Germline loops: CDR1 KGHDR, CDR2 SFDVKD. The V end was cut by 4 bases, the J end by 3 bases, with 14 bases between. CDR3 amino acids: CATSERSRGKETQYF. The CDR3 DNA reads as TGTGCCACCAGTGAAAGGTCCAGAGGAAAAGAGACCCAGTACTTC.

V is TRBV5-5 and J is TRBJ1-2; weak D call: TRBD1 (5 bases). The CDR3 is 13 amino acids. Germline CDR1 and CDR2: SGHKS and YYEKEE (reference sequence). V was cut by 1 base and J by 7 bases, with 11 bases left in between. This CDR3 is CASSLLGGTGYTF. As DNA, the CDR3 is TGTGCCAGCAGCTTGCTGGGGGGAACTGGCTACACCTTC.

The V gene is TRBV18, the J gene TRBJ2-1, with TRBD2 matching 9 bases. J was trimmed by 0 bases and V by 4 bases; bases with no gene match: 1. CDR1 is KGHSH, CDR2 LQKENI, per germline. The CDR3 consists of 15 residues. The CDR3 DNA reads TGTGCCAGCTCACTTAGCGGGAGCTCCTACAATGAGCAGTTCTTC. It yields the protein CASSLSGSSYNEQFF.

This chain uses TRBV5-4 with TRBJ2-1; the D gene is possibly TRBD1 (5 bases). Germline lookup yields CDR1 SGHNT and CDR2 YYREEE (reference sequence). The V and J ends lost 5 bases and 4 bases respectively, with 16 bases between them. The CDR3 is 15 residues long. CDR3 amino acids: CASRKDPDSYNEQFF. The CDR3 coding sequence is TGTGCCAGCAGAAAAGATCCCGACAGTTACAATGAGCAGTTCTTC. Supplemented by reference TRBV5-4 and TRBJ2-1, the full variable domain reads ETGVTQSPTHLIKTRGQQVTLRCSSQSGHNTVSWYQQALGQGPQFIFQYYREEENGRGNFPPRFSGLQFPNYSSELNVNALELDDSALYLCASRKDPDSYNEQFFGPGTRLTVL.

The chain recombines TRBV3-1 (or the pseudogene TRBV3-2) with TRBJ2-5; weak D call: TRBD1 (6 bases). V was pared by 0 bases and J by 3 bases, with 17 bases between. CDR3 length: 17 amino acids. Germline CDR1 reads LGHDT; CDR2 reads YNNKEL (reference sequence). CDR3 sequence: CASSQDQDSWRKETQYF. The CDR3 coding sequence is TGTGCCAGCAGCCAAGATCAGGACAGTTGGCGCAAAGAGACCCAGTACTTC.

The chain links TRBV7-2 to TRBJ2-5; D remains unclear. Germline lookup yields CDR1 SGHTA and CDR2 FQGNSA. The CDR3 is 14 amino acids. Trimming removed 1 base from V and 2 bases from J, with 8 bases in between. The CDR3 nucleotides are TGTGCCAGCAGCTTAGGGGCCAGGCAAGAGACCCAGTACTTC. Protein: CASSLGARQETQYF.

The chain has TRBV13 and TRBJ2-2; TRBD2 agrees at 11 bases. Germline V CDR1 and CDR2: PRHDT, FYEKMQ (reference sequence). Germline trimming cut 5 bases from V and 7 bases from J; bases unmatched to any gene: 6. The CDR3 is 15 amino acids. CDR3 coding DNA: TGTGCCAGCAGCAGTAGCGGGGGGGCCAACGGGGAGCTGTTTTTT. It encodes CASSSSGGANGELFF.

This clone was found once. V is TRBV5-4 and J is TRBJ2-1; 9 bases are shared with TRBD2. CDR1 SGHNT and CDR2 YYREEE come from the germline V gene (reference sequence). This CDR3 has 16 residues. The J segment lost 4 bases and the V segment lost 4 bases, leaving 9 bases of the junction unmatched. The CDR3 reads CASSTEPGLAYNEQFF. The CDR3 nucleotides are TGTGCCAGCAGCACCGAGCCGGGACTAGCATACAATGAGCAGTTCTTC.

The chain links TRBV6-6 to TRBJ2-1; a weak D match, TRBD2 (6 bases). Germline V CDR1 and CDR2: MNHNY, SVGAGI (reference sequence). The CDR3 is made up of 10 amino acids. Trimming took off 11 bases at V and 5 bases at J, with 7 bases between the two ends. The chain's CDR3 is CASGDNEQFF. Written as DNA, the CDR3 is TGTGCCTCGGGGGACAATGAGCAGTTCTTC.

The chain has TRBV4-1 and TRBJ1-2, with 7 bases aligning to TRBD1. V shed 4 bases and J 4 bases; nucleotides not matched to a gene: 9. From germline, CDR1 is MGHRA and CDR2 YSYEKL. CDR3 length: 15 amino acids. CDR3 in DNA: TGCGCCAGCAGCCTCTCGCGAGGGACAGTCTATGGCTACACCTTC. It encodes CASSLSRGTVYGYTF.

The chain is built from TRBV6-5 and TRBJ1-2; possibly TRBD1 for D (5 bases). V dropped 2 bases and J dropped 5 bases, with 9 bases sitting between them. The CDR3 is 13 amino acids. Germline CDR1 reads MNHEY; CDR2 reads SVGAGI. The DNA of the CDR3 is TGTGCCAGCAGTTACGGTTGGACATATGGCTACACCTTC. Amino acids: CASSYGWTYGYTF.

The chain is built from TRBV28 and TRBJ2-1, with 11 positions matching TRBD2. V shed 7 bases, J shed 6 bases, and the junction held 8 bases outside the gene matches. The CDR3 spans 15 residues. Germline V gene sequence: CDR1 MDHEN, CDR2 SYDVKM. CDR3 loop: CASIAPGLAVNEQFF. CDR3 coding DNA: TGTGCCAGCATCGCGCCGGGACTAGCGGTCAATGAGCAGTTCTTC.

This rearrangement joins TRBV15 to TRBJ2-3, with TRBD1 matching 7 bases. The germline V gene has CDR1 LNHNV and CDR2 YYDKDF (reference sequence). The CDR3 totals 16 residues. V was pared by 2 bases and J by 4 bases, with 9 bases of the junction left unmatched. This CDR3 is CATSRPRQGGADTQYF. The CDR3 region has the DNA TGTGCCACCAGCAGACCCAGACAGGGTGGCGCAGATACGCAGTATTTT.

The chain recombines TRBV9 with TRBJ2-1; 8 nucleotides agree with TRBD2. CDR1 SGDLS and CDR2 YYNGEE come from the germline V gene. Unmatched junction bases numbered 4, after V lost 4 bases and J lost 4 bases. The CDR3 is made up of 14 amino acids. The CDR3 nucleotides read TGTGCCAGCAGCACGGGGACTAGGTACAATGAGCAGTTCTTC. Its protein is CASSTGTRYNEQFF.

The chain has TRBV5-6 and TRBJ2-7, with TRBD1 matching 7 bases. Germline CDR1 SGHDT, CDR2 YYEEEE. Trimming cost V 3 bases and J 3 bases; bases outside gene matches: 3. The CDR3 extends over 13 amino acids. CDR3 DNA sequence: TGTGCCAGCAGCTCATGGACAGGCTACGAGCAGTACTTC. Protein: CASSSWTGYEQYF. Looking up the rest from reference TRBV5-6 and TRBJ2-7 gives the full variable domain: DAGVTQSPTHLIKTRGQQVTLRCSPKSGHDTVSWYQQALGQGPQFIFQYYEEEERQRGNFPDRFSGHQFPNYSSELNVNALLLGDSALYLCASSSWTGYEQYFGPGTRLTVT.